This T cell receptor (beta chain) was sequenced during a study of beta chain features in type 1 diabetes. The germline V and J ends were trimmed by 5 bases and 6 bases, with 20 bases remaining between them. CDR1 is MNHEY, CDR2 SMNVEV, per germline (reference sequence). The CDR3 extends over 15 amino acids. It was one heparinised blood draw, averaging around 120 mL, that each donor gave. Study-level findings and limits: Within patients, naive, central memory and Treg TCRB repertoires seemed more similar than within healthy donors. Across all four CD4+ subsets, people with type 1 diabetes showed modestly shorter TCRB CDR3s.

Isolated RNA was reverse transcribed in full, so expressed TCRB transcripts were sequenced. Clones were read by immunoSEQ multiplex PCR, and TCRdb kept only the in-frame ones, dropping some. This table has hundreds of thousands of clones, around 10% appearing once. A word on this clone: Its specificity is not known.

The sequence was collected from a woman aged 18-35 years in good health. Sequencing was done on a sample of naive CD4+ T cells from blood. V usage is TRBV27 and J usage is TRBJ2-7; D is perhaps TRBD1 (6 bases). CDR3 amino acids: CASSRKGHTGLEQYF. The CDR3 DNA reads as TGTGCCAGCAGTAGAAAGGGGCACACAGGGCTCGAGCAGTACTTC.